Listed below are T cell receptor beta chains from one sample, sequenced in a study of T cell repertoires in cytomegalovirus infection. Via MiXCR, TCRdb re-called the reads, giving one row per CDR3 protein. The data contain more than 150,000 distinct CDR3 sequences, approximately 30% of them seen just once; the ten biggest clones take up 31%. The sequenced material came from PBMCs. These receptors all come from a human donor in good health (CMV status not recorded). Some clones in this sample may be carry-over from other donors' samples. Both conserved end residues are part of each CDR3. A D gene is named only where the DNA matches it firmly. Clone size, where shown, is once, few, many, or a class for clones that have expanded.

few,TRBV5-1,TRBJ1-1,.,TGCGCCAGCAGCTTCGACCGAAAAAACACTGAAGCTTTCTTT,CASSFDRKNTEAFF
.,TRBV12-3/TRBV12-4,TRBJ2-7,.,TGTGCCAGCAGTTTAAATATCAGGGGCGAGCAGTACTTC,CASSLNIRGEQYF
.,TRBV12-3/TRBV12-4,TRBJ1-2,.,TGTGCCAGCAGCACATCAGGGTCCTATGGCTACACCTTC,CASSTSGSYGYTF
many,TRBV7-2,TRBJ2-5,.,TGTGCCAGCAGCTTAGGGCTACCGCAGACCCAGTACTTC,CASSLGLPQTQYF
.,TRBV29-1,TRBJ2-7,.,TGCAGCGTAAGACAGCCTCCCTTCGAGCAGTACTTC,CSVRQPPFEQYF
.,TRBV15,TRBJ2-3,.,TGTGCCACCAGCAGAGCCGGGACTAGCACAGATACGCAGTATTTT,CATSRAGTSTDTQYF
many,TRBV7-2,TRBJ2-5,TRBD2,TGTGCCAGCAGCTTAAGGCCGACTAGCGGGGGGAACCAAGAGACCCAGTACTTC,CASSLRPTSGGNQETQYF
.,TRBV18,TRBJ1-5,.,TGTGCCAGCTCACCGGAGCTAGATCAGCCCCAGCATTTT,CASSPELDQPQHF
.,TRBV14,TRBJ2-1,.,TGTGCCAGCAGCCTGAGCTCTCTTGGTGGGGGTATCCGGTACAATGAGCAGTTCTTC,CASSLSSLGGGIRYNEQFF
many,TRBV6-2/TRBV6-3,TRBJ1-1,.,TGTGCCAGCAGTTACACCCTACGAGGGATGGACACTGAAGCTTTCTTT,CASSYTLRGMDTEAFF
few,TRBV12-3/TRBV12-4,TRBJ1-1,.,TGTGCCAGCAACCAACCGGCGGACACTGAAGCTTTCTTT,CASNQPADTEAFF
many,TRBV7-2,TRBJ1-4,.,TGTGCCAGCAGCCTAGAGGTCGGGGGAGGGGAAAAACTGTTTTTT,CASSLEVGGGEKLFF
.,TRBV11-2,TRBJ1-6,.,TGTGCCAGCAGCTTTCTACCGGGAAATTCACCCCTCCACTTT,CASSFLPGNSPLHF
many,TRBV7-2,TRBJ2-2,.,TGTGCCAGCAGCTTAGTACGGATGAACACCGGGGAGCTGTTTTTT,CASSLVRMNTGELFF
.,TRBV20-1,TRBJ2-7,TRBD1,TGCAGTGCTAGACATTCTCGGGACAGGGGAGAGGTCGAGCAGTACTTC,CSARHSRDRGEVEQYF
few,TRBV7-2,TRBJ2-7,.,TGTGCCAGCAGCTTAGGGGGGGTGTACGAGCAGTACTTC,CASSLGGVYEQYF
.,TRBV20-1,TRBJ1-1,TRBD1,TGCAGTGCTCAGAGAAGGACAGGGAGACACACTGAAGCTTTCTTT,CSAQRRTGRHTEAFF
.,TRBV7-9,TRBJ1-1,TRBD1,TGTGCCAGCAGCTGGCTACAGGGGGGAGACACTGAAGCTTTCTTT,CASSWLQGGDTEAFF
few,TRBV4-2,TRBJ1-1,.,TGTGCCAGCAGCCAACCGCAAGGAGGCATGGGGAACACTGAAGCTTTCTTT,CASSQPQGGMGNTEAFF
few,TRBV5-1,TRBJ2-1,.,TGCGCCAGCAGCTTGGGGGCAGTAAGGGATGAGCAGTTCTTC,CASSLGAVRDEQFF
few,TRBV12-3/TRBV12-4,TRBJ2-2,.,TGTGCCAGCAGTCTCAGATTGGGGACCGGGGAGCTGTTTTTT,CASSLRLGTGELFF
.,TRBV11-2,TRBJ2-2,.,TGTGCCAGCAGCTTAGTGGCTAGCCACGGGGAGCTGTTTTTT,CASSLVASHGELFF
.,TRBV7-3,TRBJ2-1,TRBD2,TGTGCCAGCAGCTTCGACGGGGGGGCCAGTGAGCAGTTCTTC,CASSFDGGASEQFF
few,TRBV4-3,TRBJ2-6,.,TGCGCCAGCAGCCTAGGACAACCTGGGGCCAACGTCCTGACTTTC,CASSLGQPGANVLTF
.,TRBV7-2,TRBJ2-2,TRBD2,TGTGCCACCAGCGCAGCGCGGGGGGCCAACACCGGGGAGCTGTTTTTT,CATSAARGANTGELFF
few,TRBV27,TRBJ1-2,TRBD1,TGTGCCAGCAGTGCCCTGACAGGGGGTCAGGGCTACACCTTC,CASSALTGGQGYTF
.,TRBV7-4,TRBJ2-7,.,TGTGCCAGCAGCTTAGTTCTGAACCACGAGCAGTACTTC,CASSLVLNHEQYF
.,TRBV6-6,TRBJ2-3,TRBD2,TGTGCCAGCATCATGACTAGCGGCACAGATACGCAGTATTTT,CASIMTSGTDTQYF
.,TRBV29-1,TRBJ2-7,.,TGCAGCGCGGAGGCAGGCGAGCAGTACTTC,CSAEAGEQYF
.,TRBV7-2,TRBJ2-7,TRBD1,TGTGCCAGCAGCTTACCTTCCAACCGGGACAGCTCCTACGAGCAGTACTTC,CASSLPSNRDSSYEQYF
.,TRBV3-1,TRBJ2-1,TRBD1,TGTGCCAGCAGCCAAACGGACAGGGTCTCCTACAATGAGCAGTTCTTC,CASSQTDRVSYNEQFF
.,TRBV25-1,TRBJ2-5,.,TGTGCCAGCAGTGTTTTGGACTATCAGTACTTC,CASSVLDYQYF
.,TRBV12-3/TRBV12-4,TRBJ1-2,.,TGTGCCAGCAGTTCGCGGGTGGATGGCTACACCTTC,CASSSRVDGYTF
few,TRBV20-1,TRBJ1-3,.,TGCAGTGCTAGATCCGAGAAGGGAGGCGGAAACACCATATATTTT,CSARSEKGGGNTIYF
.,TRBV7-8,TRBJ1-6,TRBD1,TGTGCCAGCAGCACAGGGGTCGTGGATTCACCCCTCCACTTT,CASSTGVVDSPLHF
few,TRBV15,TRBJ2-3,.,TGTGCCACCAGCAGAGCTGACGGGGGCTACACAGATACGCAGTATTTT,CATSRADGGYTDTQYF
.,TRBV7-6,TRBJ2-7,.,TGTACCAGCAGCCGGGACACTGACGAGCAGTACTTC,CTSSRDTDEQYF
few,TRBV7-3,TRBJ2-7,.,TGTGCCAGCAGCTTAAAGGGGCCTAGCGCGTCCTACGAGCAGTACTTC,CASSLKGPSASYEQYF
few,TRBV6-2/TRBV6-3,TRBJ2-4,.,TGTGCCAGCAGTTACTCAAACCTGCAGGGGTTGACCAAAAACATTCAGTACTTC,CASSYSNLQGLTKNIQYF
many,TRBV29-1,TRBJ1-4,.,TGCAGCGCCGTTGGAGGATCGAATGAAAAACTGTTTTTT,CSAVGGSNEKLFF
many,TRBV4-3,TRBJ2-1,TRBD2,TGCGCCAGCAGCCAAGAGTGGACTAGCCCCTACAATGAGCAGTTCTTC,CASSQEWTSPYNEQFF
.,TRBV6-5,TRBJ1-1,TRBD1,TGTGCCAGCAGCACTTACAGGGGCGCGGGAGGCACTGAAGCTTTCTTT,CASSTYRGAGGTEAFF
few,TRBV27,TRBJ2-7,.,TGTGCCACCAGCACTAAGGGGGGTAGACAGTACTTC,CATSTKGGRQYF